The entry below describes one TCR beta chain. Antigen: not known. These data are taken from a study of lymphopenia after photon versus proton radiotherapy. The study, taken as a whole, reports: After the lymphocyte nadir, photon-treated repertoires showed oligoclonal expansion, especially of CD8+ Temra cells. Relative stability marked proton patients; photon patients lost diversity and naive cells.

Libraries were prepared by immunoSEQ multiplex PCR; TCRdb keeps only in-frame clonotypes and omits some of them. The sample shows about 16,000 clones, under 90% of them seen only once. With 4 bases removed from V and 2 bases from J, the gap between germline ends came to 18 bases. The CDR3 has 16 amino acids. Germline lookup yields CDR1 MGHRA and CDR2 YSYEKL. Sequencing was performed on peripheral blood, taken from a patient treated with proton-based radiotherapy. The receptor's source is a man between 65 and 80 years old with pancreatic cancer. The chain employs TRBV4-1 and TRBJ2-7; tentatively, D is TRBD1 or TRBD2 (5 bases each). The CDR3 nucleotides are TGCGCCAGCAGCCGAGCCCCCTCGGGGCTCCCCTACGAGCAGTACTTC. Translating it yields CASSRAPSGLPYEQYF.